This TCR beta chain comes out of a study of molecular identifiers for immune sequencing clone quantification. Study context: Five aliquots were made in replicates from the RNA of around 20,000 or 100,000 naive CD8 cells, and four were sequenced. Study conclusions and caveats: Among about a million naive cells, spiked Jurkat TCR RNA from a single cell was reportedly detectable. Over 99% of effector molecules, but under 1% in naive cells, were held by clones with more than 20 RNA copies.

This clonotype has ten or more counts. Its specificity is unknown. The CDR3 is 14 amino acids. Germline lookup yields CDR1 SNHLY and CDR2 FYNNEI. The V gene lost 4 bases and the J gene lost 2 bases, with 12 bases spanning the gap. TCRdb analysed the PCR reads with MiXCR anew, one entry per CDR3 protein. The sample lists some 97,000 distinct CDR3 sequences; more than 20% were seen once. Construction of naive CD8 libraries employed 20,000 to 1,000,000 sorted cells together with 10%, 30% or 50% RNA. The sequenced sample consisted of naive CD8+ T cells from blood, with Jurkat cell RNA spiked in. Sample subset: FACS-sorted CD8+CD4-CCR7+CD45RA+ naive T cells. The rearrangement links TRBV2 to TRBJ2-7; D gene unclear. This clonotype originated in a human donor in good health. Some libraries in this study had Jurkat cell RNA spiked in. For the CDR3, the DNA is TGTGCCAGCAGTGCCGGCCCTCCCCCCTACGAGCAGTACTTC. This sequence encodes CASSAGPPPYEQYF. Variable domain in full (rest from reference TRBV2 and TRBJ2-7): EPEVTQTPSHQVTQMGQEVILRCVPISNHLYFYWYRQILGQKVEFLVSFYNNEISEKSEIFDDQFSVERPDGSNFTLKIRSTKLEDSAMYFCASSAGPPPYEQYFGPGTRLTVT.